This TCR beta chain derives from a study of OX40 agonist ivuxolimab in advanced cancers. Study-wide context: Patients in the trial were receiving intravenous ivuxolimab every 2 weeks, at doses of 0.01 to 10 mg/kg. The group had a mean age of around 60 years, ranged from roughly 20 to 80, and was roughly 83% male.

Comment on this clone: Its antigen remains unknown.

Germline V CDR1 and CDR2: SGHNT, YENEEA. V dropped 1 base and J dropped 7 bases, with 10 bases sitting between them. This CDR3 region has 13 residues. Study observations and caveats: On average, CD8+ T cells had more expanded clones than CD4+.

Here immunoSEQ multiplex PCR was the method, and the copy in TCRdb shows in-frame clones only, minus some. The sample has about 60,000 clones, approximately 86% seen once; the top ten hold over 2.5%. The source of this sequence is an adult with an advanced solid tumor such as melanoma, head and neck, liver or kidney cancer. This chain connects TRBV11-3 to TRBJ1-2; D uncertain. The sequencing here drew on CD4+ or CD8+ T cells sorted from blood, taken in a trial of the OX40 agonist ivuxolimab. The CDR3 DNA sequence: TGTGCCAGCAGCTTAGCCGGGGAGCTTGGCTACACCTTC. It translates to CASSLAGELGYTF.